This T cell receptor beta chain was found in a study of CD8 T cells in ankylosing spondylitis. Study-wide results and limits: Previously reported in reactive arthritis synovial fluid and blood were some of the motif variants. Reported data indicate significant enrichment of disease-linked clones within matched ankylosing spondylitis synovial fluid. A TCR beta motif of fewer than ten highly homologous variants appeared characteristic of ankylosing spondylitis blood.

Molecular-barcoded quantitative 5'-RACE produced these TCR beta libraries. TCRdb reanalysed the 5' RACE reads using MiXCR and keeps one entry per CDR3 protein. This table holds about 340,000 distinct CDR3 sequences, around 8% found once. Germline V gives CDR1 SGHRS, CDR2 YFSETQ. CDR3 size: 14 residues. V lost 0 bases, J lost 5 bases, and 12 bases lay in between. This clonotype was counted between two and nine times. Its target is not known. The V gene is TRBV5-1, the J gene TRBJ2-7; D perhaps matches TRBD1 (5 bases). This receptor was identified in a male donor with ankylosing spondylitis. Source material: blood, either unsorted or a sorted T cell fraction (not recorded which). CDR3 sequence (DNA): TGCGCCAGCAGCTTGGGAAGGGGTATCGACGAGCAGTACTTC. This gives the protein CASSLGRGIDEQYF.